Listed below are T cell receptor beta chains from one sample, sequenced in a study of cytomegalovirus exposure and HLA in healthy donors. Sequencing used immunoSEQ multiplex PCR; TCRdb keeps in-frame clones, though not all of them. The data hold about 190,000 clones, with approximately 85% observed a single time. The sample consisted of PBMCs. These receptors all come from a woman in her late teens or twenties in good health and CMV-seronegative. Each CDR3 is given with its conserved first and last residue. A D gene is named only where the DNA matches it firmly. Only some rows state a clone size, as once, few, many or a class for expanded clones.

TRBJ1-1	few	TRBV2	TRBD1	CASTPGTGRRAFF	TGTGCCAGCACTCCCGGGACAGGTCGTAGAGCTTTCTTT
TRBJ1-4	.	TRBV18	TRBD1	CASSPVGTGTGGEKLFF	TGTGCCAGCTCACCAGTCGGGACCGGGACAGGGGGAGAAAAACTGTTTTTT
TRBJ1-6	.	TRBV13	TRBD1	CASSLADRGSSPLHF	TGTGCCAGCAGCTTAGCCGACAGGGGAAGTTCACCCCTCCACTTT
TRBJ2-2	.	TRBV5-6	TRBD2	CASSLERRGGTGELFF	TGTGCCAGCAGCTTGGAACGGCGGGGGGGCACCGGGGAGCTGTTTTTT
TRBJ1-1	.	TRBV12-5	.	CASGPGGALAFF	TGTGCTAGTGGCCCGGGGGGGGCTTTGGCTTTCTTT
TRBJ2-7	.	TRBV6-5	.	CASSYGGAGEQYF	TGTGCCAGCAGTTACGGGGGGGCCGGCGAGCAGTACTTC
TRBJ2-3	.	TRBV9	.	CASSVAGATDTQYF	TGTGCCAGCAGCGTAGCTGGGGCCACAGATACGCAGTATTTT
TRBJ2-2	.	TRBV27	TRBD2	CASSGLAGGGTGELFF	TGTGCCAGCAGTGGACTAGCGGGAGGGGGAACCGGGGAGCTGTTTTTT
TRBJ2-1	.	TRBV7-2	.	CASSLGEWVDEQFF	TGTGCCAGCAGCTTAGGGGAGTGGGTGGATGAGCAGTTCTTC
TRBJ2-7	.	TRBV9	.	CASSAAGTPPTEQYF	TGTGCCAGCAGCGCGGCCGGGACTCCTCCAACCGAGCAGTACTTC
TRBJ2-7	.	TRBV29-1	TRBD1	CSVAPGQGPYEQYF	TGCAGCGTGGCCCCGGGACAGGGGCCCTACGAGCAGTACTTC
TRBJ2-1	.	TRBV5-1	TRBD2	CASSKLPTSGGSNEQFF	TGCGCCAGCAGCAAACTCCCCACTAGCGGGGGGTCGAATGAGCAGTTCTTC
TRBJ2-3	.	TRBV2	.	CASSEERLSSTDTQYF	TGTGCCAGCAGTGAGGAGAGGCTTTCTAGCACAGATACGCAGTATTTT
TRBJ1-3	.	TRBV7-9	.	CASFPLEPSGNTIYF	TGTGCCAGCTTCCCCTTAGAGCCCTCTGGAAACACCATATATTTT
TRBJ1-1	.	TRBV9	.	CASSTHPGSPGLNTEAFF	TGTGCCAGCAGCACACATCCCGGGTCCCCAGGGCTGAACACTGAAGCTTTCTTT
TRBJ1-4	.	TRBV5-1	.	CASSLQGQSEKLFF	TGCGCCAGCTCCCTACAGGGCCAGTCGGAAAAACTGTTTTTT
TRBJ2-3	.	TRBV6-5	.	CASSYLAGTDTQYF	TGCGCCAGCAGTTATCTCGCGGGGACTGATACGCAGTATTTT
TRBJ2-1	.	TRBV28	TRBD2	CASSLYRREGPNNEQFF	TGTGCCAGCAGTTTATATAGGCGGGAGGGTCCTAACAATGAGCAGTTCTTC
TRBJ2-7	few	TRBV15	TRBD2	CATSRGDYFYEQYF	TGTGCCACCAGCAGAGGGGACTACTTCTACGAGCAGTACTTC
TRBJ2-7	.	TRBV19	.	CASSGNGARGSYEQYF	TGTGCCAGTAGTGGAAATGGGGCGCGCGGCTCCTACGAGCAGTACTTC
TRBJ1-2	.	TRBV5-1	TRBD1	CASSSSGTGHYGYTF	TGCGCCAGCAGCTCATCCGGGACAGGGCATTATGGCTACACCTTC
TRBJ2-1	.	TRBV2	TRBD1	CASRRDSSYNEQFF	TGTGCCAGCAGACGGGACAGCTCCTACAATGAGCAGTTCTTC
TRBJ2-4	.	TRBV5-6	.	CASSLAVGYQYF	TGTGCCAGCAGCTTGGCCGTCGGGTATCAGTACTTC
TRBJ1-1	.	TRBV12-5	TRBD1	CASVGTGQPNTEAFF	TGTGCTAGTGTTGGAACGGGACAGCCGAACACTGAAGCTTTCTTT
TRBJ2-7	.	TRBV6-6	TRBD2	CASSYSAGSFYYEQYF	TGTGCCAGCAGTTACTCAGCGGGATCTTTTTACTACGAGCAGTACTTC
TRBJ1-2	.	TRBV5-4	.	CASSPGLGMNGYTF	TGTGCCAGCAGCCCCGGACTGGGAATGAATGGCTACACCTTC
TRBJ2-7	.	TRBV6-1	TRBD1	CASSEALGQGAFYEQYF	TGTGCCAGCAGTGAAGCTTTGGGACAGGGGGCTTTCTACGAGCAGTACTTC
TRBJ1-1	once	TRBV6-5	.	CASSFDRWNMNTEAFF	TGTGCCAGCAGTTTCGACAGGTGGAACATGAACACTGAAGCTTTCTTT
TRBJ2-5	once	TRBV7-7	.	CASSLGAETQYF	TGTGCCAGCAGCTTAGGAGCGGAGACCCAGTACTTC
TRBJ2-7	.	TRBV11-1	.	CASSLTGYEQYF	TGTGCCAGCAGCTTAACAGGGTACGAGCAGTACTTC
TRBJ2-5	.	TRBV12-5	TRBD1	CASGPGTGGRETQYF	TGTGCTAGTGGACCCGGGACAGGGGGGAGGGAGACCCAGTACTTC
TRBJ2-1	.	TRBV4-2	TRBD2	CASSQLGLAGDNEQFF	TGTGCCAGCAGCCAACTGGGACTAGCGGGGGACAATGAGCAGTTCTTC
TRBJ2-5	.	TRBV6-1	.	CASSEIRGSQETQYF	TGTGCCAGCAGTGAAATAAGGGGTTCCCAAGAGACCCAGTACTTC
TRBJ1-4	.	TRBV6-1	.	CASSEVRVGKLFF	TGTGCCAGCAGTGAAGTCAGGGTTGGAAAACTGTTTTTT
TRBJ2-7	.	TRBV7-9	.	CASSTGSQGEQYF	TGTGCCAGCAGCACCGGGTCACAGGGCGAGCAGTACTTC
TRBJ1-2	once	TRBV30	TRBD1	CAWSVPPGGGYTF	TGTGCCTGGAGTGTACCCCCAGGGGGCGGCTACACCTTC
TRBJ1-2	.	TRBV7-9	TRBD1	CASSFGQGARGYTF	TGTGCCAGCAGCTTCGGACAGGGGGCGCGGGGCTACACCTTC
TRBJ2-1	.	TRBV28	.	CASSFVYTEQFF	TGTGCCAGCAGTTTCGTGTACACTGAGCAGTTCTTC
TRBJ2-7	.	TRBV5-6	TRBD1	CASSLVGTGNEQYF	TGTGCCAGCAGCTTGGTTGGGACAGGGAACGAGCAGTACTTC
TRBJ2-1	.	TRBV6-5	.	CASSAGLSKQFF	TGTGCCAGCAGCGCGGGGCTTTCTAAGCAGTTCTTC
TRBJ1-2	.	TRBV4-1	.	CASSQDPSYGYTF	TGCGCCAGCAGCCAAGATCCCAGCTATGGCTACACCTTC
TRBJ2-7	few	TRBV29-1	.	CSAKGDYEQYF	TGCAGCGCGAAAGGGGACTACGAGCAGTACTTC
TRBJ2-7	.	TRBV7-3	TRBD2	CASSSLAGLQQYF	TGTGCCAGCAGCTCACTAGCGGGGTTGCAGCAGTACTTC
TRBJ2-3	once	TRBV18	TRBD2	CASSQAGATDTQYF	TGTGCCAGCTCACAAGCGGGAGCCACAGATACGCAGTATTTT
TRBJ2-7	.	TRBV6-5	TRBD2	CASSFRTSGTTEQYF	TGTGCCAGCAGTTTTAGGACTAGCGGGACTACCGAGCAGTACTTC
TRBJ2-1	.	TRBV7-9	.	CASSFGGDEQFF	TGTGCCAGCAGCTTTGGAGGGGATGAGCAGTTCTTC
TRBJ1-6	few	TRBV6-1	TRBD1	CASLRTGKNSPLHF	TGTGCCAGCCTTAGGACAGGGAAGAATTCACCCCTCCACTTT
TRBJ2-3	.	TRBV7-9	TRBD2	CASSLDGTTRTDTQYF	TGTGCCAGCAGCTTAGATGGGACTACCCGCACAGATACGCAGTATTTT
TRBJ1-5	.	TRBV18	TRBD1	CASSPPGTGGSQPQHF	TGTGCCAGCTCACCACCCGGGACAGGGGGCAGCCAGCCCCAGCATTTT
TRBJ1-5	.	TRBV19	.	CASNPGKNQPQHF	TGTGCCAGTAACCCGGGGAAAAATCAGCCCCAGCATTTT
TRBJ2-3	.	TRBV25-1	TRBD2	CASSGGTSGEGTDTQYF	TGTGCCAGCAGTGGCGGGACTAGCGGCGAAGGAACAGATACGCAGTATTTT
TRBJ2-1	.	TRBV20-1	.	CSAEKNEQFF	TGCAGTGCCGAGAAGAATGAGCAGTTCTTC
TRBJ2-1	.	TRBV4-1	.	CASSLGTASGEQFF	TGCGCCAGCAGCCTTGGAACGGCCTCGGGTGAGCAGTTCTTC
TRBJ1-6	.	TRBV10-3	TRBD1	CAIRGQGDNSPLHF	TGTGCCATCAGGGGACAGGGAGATAATTCACCCCTCCACTTT